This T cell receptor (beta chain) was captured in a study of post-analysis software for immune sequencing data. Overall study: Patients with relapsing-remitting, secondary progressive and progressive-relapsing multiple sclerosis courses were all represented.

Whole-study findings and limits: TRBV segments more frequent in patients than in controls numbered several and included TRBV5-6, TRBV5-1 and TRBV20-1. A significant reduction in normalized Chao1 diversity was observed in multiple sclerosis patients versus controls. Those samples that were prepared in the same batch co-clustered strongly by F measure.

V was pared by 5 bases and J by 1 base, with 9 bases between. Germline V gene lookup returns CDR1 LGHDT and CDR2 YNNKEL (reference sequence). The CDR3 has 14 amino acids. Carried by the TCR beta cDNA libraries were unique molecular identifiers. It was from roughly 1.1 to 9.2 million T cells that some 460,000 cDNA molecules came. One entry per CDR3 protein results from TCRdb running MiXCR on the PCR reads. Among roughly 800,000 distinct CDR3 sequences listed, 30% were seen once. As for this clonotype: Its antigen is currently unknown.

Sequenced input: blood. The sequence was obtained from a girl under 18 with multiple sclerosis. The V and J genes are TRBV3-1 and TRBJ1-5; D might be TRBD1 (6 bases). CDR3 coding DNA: TGTGCCAGCAGCATAACAGGGAGCAATCAGCCCCAGCATTTT. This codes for CASSITGSNQPQHF.